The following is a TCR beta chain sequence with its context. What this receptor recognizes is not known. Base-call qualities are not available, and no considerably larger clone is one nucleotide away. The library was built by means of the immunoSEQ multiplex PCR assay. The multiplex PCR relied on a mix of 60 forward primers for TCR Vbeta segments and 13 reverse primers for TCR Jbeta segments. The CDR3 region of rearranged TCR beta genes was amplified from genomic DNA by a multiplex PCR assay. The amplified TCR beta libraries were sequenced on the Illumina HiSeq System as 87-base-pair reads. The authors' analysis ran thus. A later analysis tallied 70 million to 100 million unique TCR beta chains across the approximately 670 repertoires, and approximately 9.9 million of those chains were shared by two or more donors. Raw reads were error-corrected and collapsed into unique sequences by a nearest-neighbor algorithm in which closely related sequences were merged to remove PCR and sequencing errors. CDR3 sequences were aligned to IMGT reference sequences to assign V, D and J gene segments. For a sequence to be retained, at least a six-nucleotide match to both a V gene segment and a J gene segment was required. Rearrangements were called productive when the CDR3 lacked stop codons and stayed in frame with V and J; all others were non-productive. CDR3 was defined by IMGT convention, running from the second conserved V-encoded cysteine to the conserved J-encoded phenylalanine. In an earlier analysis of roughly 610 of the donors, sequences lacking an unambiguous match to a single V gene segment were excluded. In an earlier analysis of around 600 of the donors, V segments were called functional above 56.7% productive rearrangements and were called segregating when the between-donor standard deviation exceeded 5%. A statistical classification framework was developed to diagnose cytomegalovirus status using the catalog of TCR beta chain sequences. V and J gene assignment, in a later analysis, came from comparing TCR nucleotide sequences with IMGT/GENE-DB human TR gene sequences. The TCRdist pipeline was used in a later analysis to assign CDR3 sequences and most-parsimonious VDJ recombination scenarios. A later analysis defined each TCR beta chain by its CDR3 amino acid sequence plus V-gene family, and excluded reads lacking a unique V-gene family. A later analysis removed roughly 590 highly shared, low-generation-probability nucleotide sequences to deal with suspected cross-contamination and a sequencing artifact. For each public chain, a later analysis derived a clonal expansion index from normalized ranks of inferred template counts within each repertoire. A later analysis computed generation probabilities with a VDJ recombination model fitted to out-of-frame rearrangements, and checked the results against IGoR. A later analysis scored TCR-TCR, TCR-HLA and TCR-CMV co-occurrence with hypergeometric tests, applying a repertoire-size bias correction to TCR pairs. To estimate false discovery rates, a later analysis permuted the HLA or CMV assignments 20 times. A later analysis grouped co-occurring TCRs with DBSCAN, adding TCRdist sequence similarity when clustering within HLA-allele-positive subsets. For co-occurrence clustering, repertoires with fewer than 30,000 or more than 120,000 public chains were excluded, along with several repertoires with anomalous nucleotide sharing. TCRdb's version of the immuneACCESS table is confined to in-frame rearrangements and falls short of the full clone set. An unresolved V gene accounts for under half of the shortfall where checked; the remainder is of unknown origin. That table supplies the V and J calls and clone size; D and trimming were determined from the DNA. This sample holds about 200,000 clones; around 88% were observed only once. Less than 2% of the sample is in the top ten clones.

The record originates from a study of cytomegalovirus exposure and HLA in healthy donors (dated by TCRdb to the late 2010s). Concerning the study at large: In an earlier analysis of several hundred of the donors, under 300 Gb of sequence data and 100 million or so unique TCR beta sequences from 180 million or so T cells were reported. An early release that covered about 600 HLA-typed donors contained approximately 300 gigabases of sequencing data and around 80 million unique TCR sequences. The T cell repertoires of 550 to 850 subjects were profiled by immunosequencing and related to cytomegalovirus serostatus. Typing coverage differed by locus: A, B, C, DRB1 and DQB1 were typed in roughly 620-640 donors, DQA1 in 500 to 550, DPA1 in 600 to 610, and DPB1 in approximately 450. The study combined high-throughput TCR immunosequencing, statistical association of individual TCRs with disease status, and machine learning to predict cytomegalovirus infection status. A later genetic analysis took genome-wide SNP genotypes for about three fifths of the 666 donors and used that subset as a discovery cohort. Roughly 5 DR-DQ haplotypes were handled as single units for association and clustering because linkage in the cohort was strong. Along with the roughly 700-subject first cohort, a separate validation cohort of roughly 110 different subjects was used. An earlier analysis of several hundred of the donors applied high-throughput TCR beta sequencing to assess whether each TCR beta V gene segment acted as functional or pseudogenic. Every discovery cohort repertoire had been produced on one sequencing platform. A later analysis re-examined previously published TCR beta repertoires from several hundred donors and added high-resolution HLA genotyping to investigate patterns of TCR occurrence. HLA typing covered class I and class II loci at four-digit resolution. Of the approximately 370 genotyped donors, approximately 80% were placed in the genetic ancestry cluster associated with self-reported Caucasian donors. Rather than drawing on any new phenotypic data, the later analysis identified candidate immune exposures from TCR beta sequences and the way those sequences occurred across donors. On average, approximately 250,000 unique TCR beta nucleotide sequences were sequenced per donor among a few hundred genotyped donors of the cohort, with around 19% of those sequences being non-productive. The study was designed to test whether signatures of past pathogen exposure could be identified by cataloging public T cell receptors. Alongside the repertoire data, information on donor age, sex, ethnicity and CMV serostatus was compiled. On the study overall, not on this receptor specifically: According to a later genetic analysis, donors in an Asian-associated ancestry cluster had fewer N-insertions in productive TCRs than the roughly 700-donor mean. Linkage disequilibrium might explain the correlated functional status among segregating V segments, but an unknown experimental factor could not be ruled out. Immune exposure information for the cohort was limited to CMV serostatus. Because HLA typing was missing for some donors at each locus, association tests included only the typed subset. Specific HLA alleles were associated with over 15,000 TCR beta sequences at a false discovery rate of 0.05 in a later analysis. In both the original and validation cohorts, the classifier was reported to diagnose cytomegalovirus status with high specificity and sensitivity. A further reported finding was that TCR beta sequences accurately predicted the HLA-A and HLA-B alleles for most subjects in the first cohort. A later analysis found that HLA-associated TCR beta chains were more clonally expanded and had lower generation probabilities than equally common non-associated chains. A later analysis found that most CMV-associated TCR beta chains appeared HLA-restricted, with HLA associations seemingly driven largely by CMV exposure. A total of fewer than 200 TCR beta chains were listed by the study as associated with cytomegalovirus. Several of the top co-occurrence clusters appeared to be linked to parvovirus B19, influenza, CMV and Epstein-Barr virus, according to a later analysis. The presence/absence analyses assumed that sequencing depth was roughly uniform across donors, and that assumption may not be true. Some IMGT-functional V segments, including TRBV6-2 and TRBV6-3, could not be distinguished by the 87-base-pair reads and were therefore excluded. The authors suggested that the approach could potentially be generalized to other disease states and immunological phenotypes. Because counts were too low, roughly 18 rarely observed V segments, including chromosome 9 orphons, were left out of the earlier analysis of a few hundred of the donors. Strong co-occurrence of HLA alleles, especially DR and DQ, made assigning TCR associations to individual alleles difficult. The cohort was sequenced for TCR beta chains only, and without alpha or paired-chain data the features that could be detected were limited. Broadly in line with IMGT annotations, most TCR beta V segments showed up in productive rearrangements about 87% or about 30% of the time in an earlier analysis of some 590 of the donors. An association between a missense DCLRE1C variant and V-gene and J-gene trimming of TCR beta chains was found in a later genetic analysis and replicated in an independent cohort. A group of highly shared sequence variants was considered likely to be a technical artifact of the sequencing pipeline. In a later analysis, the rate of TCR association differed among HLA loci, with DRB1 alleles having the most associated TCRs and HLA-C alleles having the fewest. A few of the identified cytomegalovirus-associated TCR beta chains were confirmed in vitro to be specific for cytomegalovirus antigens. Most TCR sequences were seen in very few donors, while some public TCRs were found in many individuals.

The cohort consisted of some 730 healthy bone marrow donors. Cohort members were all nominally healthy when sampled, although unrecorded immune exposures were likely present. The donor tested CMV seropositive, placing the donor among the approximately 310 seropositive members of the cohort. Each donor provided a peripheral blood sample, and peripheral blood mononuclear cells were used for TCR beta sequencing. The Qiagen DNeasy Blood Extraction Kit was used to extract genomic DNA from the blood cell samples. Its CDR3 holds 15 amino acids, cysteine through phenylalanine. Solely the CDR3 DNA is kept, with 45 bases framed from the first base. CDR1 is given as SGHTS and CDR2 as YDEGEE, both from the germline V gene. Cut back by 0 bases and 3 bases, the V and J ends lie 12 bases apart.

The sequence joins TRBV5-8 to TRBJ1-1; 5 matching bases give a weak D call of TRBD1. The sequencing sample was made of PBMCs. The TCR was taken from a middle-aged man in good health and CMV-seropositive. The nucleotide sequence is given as TGTGCCAGCAGCTTGGCCATACGGGGGGACACTGAAGCTTTCTTT. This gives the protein CASSLAIRGDTEAFF.